The 5 T cell receptor beta chains reported below all come from one sample, sequenced in a study of T cell responses to AZD1222 COVID-19 vaccine. The table came from immunoSEQ multiplex PCR; TCRdb's copy has only in-frame clones and leaves some out. The sample has roughly 130,000 clones; roughly nine tenths are singletons. The sample was peripheral blood, taken 28 days after the second dose of the MenACWY control vaccine. These receptors originate from an adult who received the MenACWY meningococcal vaccine as a control.

The chain is built from TRBV5-6 and TRBJ1-2, with D hard to call. Trimming shortened V by 0 bases and J by 5 bases, and 11 bases separated the two germline ends. Germline V gives CDR1 SGHDT, CDR2 YYEEEE. The CDR3 extends over 14 amino acids. CDR3 in DNA: TGTGCCAGCAGCTTGGCCGCGACGGAGTATGGCTACACCTTC. The encoded protein is CASSLAATEYGYTF.

This sequence joins TRBV3-1 (or the pseudogene TRBV3-2) and TRBJ2-1, with TRBD2 identical over 11 bases. CDR3 length equals 16 residues. Looked up from germline, CDR1 is LGHDT and CDR2 is YNNKEL (reference sequence). V lost 4 bases and J lost 4; bases outside the gene matches: 6. The CDR3 protein is CASSPMTSGTYNEQFF. The CDR3 region has the DNA TGTGCCAGCAGCCCCATGACTAGCGGGACTTACAATGAGCAGTTCTTC.

The J gene is TRBJ1-2, the V gene TRBV28, with D uncertain. The CDR3 consists of 14 residues. Germline V gene data show CDR1 as MDHEN and CDR2 as SYDVKM. Deletions cut 6 bases from V and 2 bases from J, with 13 bases between. The CDR3 here is CASSPGGQNYGYTF. The CDR3 DNA sequence: TGTGCCAGCAGCCCGGGAGGCCAGAACTATGGCTACACCTTC.

Here the CDR3 DNA reads TGTGCCAGCAGTTTATCTGGGGGAACCGGGGAGCTGTTTTTT. This gives the protein CASSLSGGTGELFF. V and J are TRBV27 and TRBJ2-2; D is possibly TRBD1 or TRBD2 (5 bases each). Trimming stripped 0 bases from V and 5 bases from J, with 7 bases between. This CDR3 has 14 amino acids. Per germline, CDR1 MNHEY and CDR2 SMNVEV (reference sequence).

The sample holds one count of this clone. The chain couples TRBV15 to TRBJ1-5; a possible D gene is TRBD1 (5 bases). Germline assignment: CDR1 LNHNV and CDR2 YYDKDF (reference sequence). This CDR3 comprises 13 residues. V dropped 4 bases and J dropped 5 bases, with 9 bases sitting between them. In DNA form, the CDR3 reads TGTGCCACCAGCAAGGGGTCGGATCAGCCCCAGCATTTT. Translation: CATSKGSDQPQHF.